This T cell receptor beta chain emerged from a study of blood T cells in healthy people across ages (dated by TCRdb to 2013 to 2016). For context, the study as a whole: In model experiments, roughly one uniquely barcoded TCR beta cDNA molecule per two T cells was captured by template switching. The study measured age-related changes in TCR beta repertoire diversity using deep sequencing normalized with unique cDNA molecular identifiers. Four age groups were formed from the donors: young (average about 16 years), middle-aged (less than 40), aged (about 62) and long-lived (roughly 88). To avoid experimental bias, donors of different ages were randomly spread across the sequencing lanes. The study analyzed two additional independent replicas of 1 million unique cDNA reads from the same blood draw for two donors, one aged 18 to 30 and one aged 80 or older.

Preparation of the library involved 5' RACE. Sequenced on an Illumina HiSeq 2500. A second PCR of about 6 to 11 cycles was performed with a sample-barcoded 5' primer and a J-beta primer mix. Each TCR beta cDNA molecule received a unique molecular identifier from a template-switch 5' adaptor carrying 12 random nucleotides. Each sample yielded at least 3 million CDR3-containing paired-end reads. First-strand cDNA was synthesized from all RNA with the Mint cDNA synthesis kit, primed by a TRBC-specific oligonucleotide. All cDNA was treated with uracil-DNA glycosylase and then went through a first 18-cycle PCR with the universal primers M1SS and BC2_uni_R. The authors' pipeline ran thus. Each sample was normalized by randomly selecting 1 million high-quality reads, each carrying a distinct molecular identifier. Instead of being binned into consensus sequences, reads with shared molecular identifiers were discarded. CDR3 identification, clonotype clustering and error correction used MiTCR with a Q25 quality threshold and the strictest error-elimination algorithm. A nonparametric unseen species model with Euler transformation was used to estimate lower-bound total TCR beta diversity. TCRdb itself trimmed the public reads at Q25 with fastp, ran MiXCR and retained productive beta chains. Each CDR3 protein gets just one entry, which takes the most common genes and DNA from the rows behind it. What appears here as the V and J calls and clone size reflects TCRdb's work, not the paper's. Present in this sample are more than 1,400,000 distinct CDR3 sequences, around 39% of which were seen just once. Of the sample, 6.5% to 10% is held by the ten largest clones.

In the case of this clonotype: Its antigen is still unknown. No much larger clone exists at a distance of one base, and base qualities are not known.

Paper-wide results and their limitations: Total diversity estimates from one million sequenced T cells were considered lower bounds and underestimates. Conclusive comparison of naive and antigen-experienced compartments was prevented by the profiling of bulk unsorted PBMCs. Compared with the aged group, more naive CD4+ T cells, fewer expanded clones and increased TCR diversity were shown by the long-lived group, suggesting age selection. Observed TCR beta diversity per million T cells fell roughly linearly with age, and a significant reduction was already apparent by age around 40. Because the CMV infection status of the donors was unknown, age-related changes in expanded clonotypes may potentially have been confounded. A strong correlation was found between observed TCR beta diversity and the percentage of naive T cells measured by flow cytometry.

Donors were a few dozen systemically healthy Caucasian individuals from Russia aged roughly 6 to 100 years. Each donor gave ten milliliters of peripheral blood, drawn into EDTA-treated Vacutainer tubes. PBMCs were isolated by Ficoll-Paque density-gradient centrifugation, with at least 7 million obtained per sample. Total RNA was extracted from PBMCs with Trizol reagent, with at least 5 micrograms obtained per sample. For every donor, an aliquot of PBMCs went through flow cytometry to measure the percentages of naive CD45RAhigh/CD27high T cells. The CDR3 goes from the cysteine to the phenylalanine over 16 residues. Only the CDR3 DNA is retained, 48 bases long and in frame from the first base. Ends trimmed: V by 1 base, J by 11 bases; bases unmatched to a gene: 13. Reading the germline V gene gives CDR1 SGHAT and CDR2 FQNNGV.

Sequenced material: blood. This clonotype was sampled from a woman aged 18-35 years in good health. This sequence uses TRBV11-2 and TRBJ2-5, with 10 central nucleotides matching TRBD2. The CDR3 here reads CASSLGGSGGWDEQYF. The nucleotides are TGTGCCAGCAGCTTAGGGGGTAGCGGGGGGTGGGATGAGCAGTACTTC.